A single sample is the source of the 13 T cell receptor beta chains below, sequenced in a study of Ad26.COV2.S vaccination and SARS-CoV-2 variants. Treatment of the sample: approximately 18 received Ad26.COV2.S at low or high dose, single or two shots; about five received placebo; per-sample allocation not given. Repertoires come from day 63 after the first vaccine or placebo injection. Only in-frame clones appear in the TCRdb table, and some are missing; sequencing was by immunoSEQ multiplex PCR. Of approximately 360,000 clones detected, around four fifths appear once; the ten largest clones hold roughly 7.4%. The specimen was peripheral blood, collected in a trial of Ad26.COV2.S vaccine versus placebo. The source is a person between 18 and 65 years old who received the Ad26.COV2.S COVID-19 vaccine or a placebo.

The genes are TRBV2 and TRBJ2-7; D not resolved. CDR3 length: 13 amino acids. Germline V CDR1 and CDR2: SNHLY, FYNNEI. Trimming took 1 base from V and 6 from J, leaving 10 bases between them. The chain's CDR3 is CASSEGTAGEQYF. Written as DNA, the CDR3 is TGTGCCAGCAGTGAAGGGACGGCCGGCGAGCAGTACTTC. The complete variable domain, with remaining parts taken from reference TRBV2 and TRBJ2-7, reads EPEVTQTPSHQVTQMGQEVILRCVPISNHLYFYWYRQILGQKVEFLVSFYNNEISEKSEIFDDQFSVERPDGSNFTLKIRSTKLEDSAMYFCASSEGTAGEQYFGPGTRLTVT.

V usage is TRBV11-1 and J usage is TRBJ2-5; D is undetermined. Germline V gene data show CDR1 as SGHAT and CDR2 as FQDESV (reference sequence). The CDR3 is 13 residues long. V lost 4 bases to trimming and J lost 2 bases, with 8 bases between them. This CDR3 reads CASSSGIQETQYF. The CDR3 region has the DNA TGTGCCAGCAGCTCCGGAATACAAGAGACCCAGTACTTC.

This sequence joins TRBV19 and TRBJ1-2; TRBD1 aligns across 10 bases. V was clipped by 3 bases and J by 7 bases; unmatched bases: 8. Per germline, CDR1 LNHDA and CDR2 SQIVND (reference sequence). CDR3 size: 15 residues. DNA of the CDR3: TGTGCCAGTAGTATCACTGGACAGGGGGTCTCTGGCTACACCTTC. Translating it yields CASSITGQGVSGYTF.

This sequence joins TRBV4-3 and TRBJ2-7; D not certain. V shed 0 bases and J shed 0 bases, with 6 bases lying between them. The CDR3 has 14 amino acids. The germline gives CDR1 LGHNA, CDR2 YSLEER. DNA of the CDR3: TGCGCCAGCAGCCAAGAACCGGGCTCCTACGAGCAGTACTTC. This translates into CASSQEPGSYEQYF.

The rearrangement joins TRBV13 to TRBJ2-1; TRBD2 might be the D (6 bases). CDR1 PRHDT and CDR2 FYEKMQ come from the germline V gene (reference sequence). This CDR3 comprises 12 residues. V shed 2 bases and J shed 12 bases, with 11 bases lying between them. The CDR3 is CASSLLRGGQFF. As DNA, the CDR3 is TGTGCCAGCAGCTTATTAAGGGGAGGGCAGTTCTTC.

The J gene is TRBJ2-5, the V gene TRBV7-3; 8 nucleotides align to TRBD1. Trimming removed 5 bases from V and 5 bases from J; junction bases left unmatched: 7. Germline values: CDR1 SGHTA, CDR2 FQGTGA. The CDR3 contains 14 residues. CDR3 residues: CASSRQGAGETQYF. Here the CDR3 DNA reads TGTGCCAGCAGCCGGCAGGGGGCGGGGGAGACCCAGTACTTC.

The chain employs TRBV21-1 and TRBJ2-3; the D call in the table, TRBD1, was not verified against the DNA. TRBV21-1 is designated a pseudogene. This CDR3 spans 15 amino acids. CDR3 bases: TGTGCCAGCAACAGCATTCCCGGTAGCACAGATACGCAGTATTTT. Protein: CASNSIPGSTDTQYF.

The chain joins TRBV6-1 to TRBJ1-2, with D unresolved. The V and J ends lost 0 bases and 3 bases respectively, with 14 bases between them. CDR1 and CDR2 (germline): MNHNS, SASEGT. The CDR3 runs 16 residues. CDR3 coding DNA: TGTGCCAGCAGTGAAGCGAGGGTGCTCCAGCACTATGGCTACACCTTC. It yields the protein CASSEARVLQHYGYTF.

CDR3: CAWSVPPGVLNTIYF. The CDR3 DNA follows: TGTGCCTGGAGTGTACCCCCCGGAGTTTTAAACACCATATATTTT. V and J are TRBV30 and TRBJ1-3, with no clear D. With 0 bases removed from V and 6 bases from J, the gap between germline ends came to 15 bases. The CDR3 consists of 15 residues. Germline V gene data show CDR1 as GTSNPN and CDR2 as SVGIG (reference sequence).

The V and J genes are TRBV5-1 and TRBJ2-7; 10 positions match TRBD1. Looked up from germline, CDR1 is SGHRS and CDR2 is YFSETQ. This CDR3 region has 15 residues. Unmatched junction bases numbered 12, after V lost 6 bases and J lost 6 bases. The chain's CDR3 is CASTLMGQGTGEQYF. Written as DNA, the CDR3 is TGCGCCAGCACCCTAATGGGACAGGGGACGGGCGAGCAGTACTTC.

V and J are TRBV12-5 and TRBJ2-2, with D tentatively TRBD2 (5 bases). The ends were cut back, 4 bases at V and 4 bases at J, with 13 bases in the middle. Germline values: CDR1 LGHNT, CDR2 FRNRAP. The CDR3 loop spans 15 amino acids. The CDR3 reads CASGSSDFFTGELFF. CDR3 nucleotide sequence: TGTGCTAGTGGTTCTTCGGACTTTTTCACCGGGGAGCTGTTTTTT.

The CDR3 DNA reads TGCGCCAGCAGCCAAGATCCAGGGACTGAAGCTTTCTTT. It codes for CASSQDPGTEAFF. The gene calls are TRBV4-1 and TRBJ1-1, with D perhaps TRBD1 (5 bases). Trimming shortened V by 0 bases and J by 5 bases, and 7 bases separated the two germline ends. Looked up from germline, CDR1 is MGHRA and CDR2 is YSYEKL. This CDR3 spans 13 amino acids.

The rearrangement joins TRBV6-1 to TRBJ1-2; maybe TRBD1 (5 bases). Trimming left V 3 bases short and J 1 base short, with 12 bases between. The CDR3 is 15 residues long. Germline assignment: CDR1 MNHNS and CDR2 SASEGT. CDR3 DNA sequence: TGTGCCAGCAGTGAGGGGCCCGCGGATAACTATGGCTACACCTTC. Amino acids: CASSEGPADNYGYTF.